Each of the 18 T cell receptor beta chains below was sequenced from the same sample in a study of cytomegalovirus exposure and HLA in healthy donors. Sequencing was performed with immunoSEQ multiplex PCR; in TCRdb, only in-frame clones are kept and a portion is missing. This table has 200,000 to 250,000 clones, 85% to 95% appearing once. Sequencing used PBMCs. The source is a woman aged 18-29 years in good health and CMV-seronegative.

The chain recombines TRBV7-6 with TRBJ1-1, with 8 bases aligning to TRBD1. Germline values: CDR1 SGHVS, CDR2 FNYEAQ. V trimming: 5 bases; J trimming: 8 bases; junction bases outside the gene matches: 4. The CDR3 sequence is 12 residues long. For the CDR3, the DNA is TGTGCCAGCAGCGCCTACAGGGGGGAAGCTTTCTTT. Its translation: CASSAYRGEAFF.

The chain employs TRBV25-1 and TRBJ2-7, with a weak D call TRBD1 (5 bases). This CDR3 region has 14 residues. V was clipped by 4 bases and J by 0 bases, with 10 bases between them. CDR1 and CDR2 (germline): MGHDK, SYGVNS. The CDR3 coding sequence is TGTGCCAGCAGTGCAGGGATGAGCTCCTACGAGCAGTACTTC. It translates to CASSAGMSSYEQYF.

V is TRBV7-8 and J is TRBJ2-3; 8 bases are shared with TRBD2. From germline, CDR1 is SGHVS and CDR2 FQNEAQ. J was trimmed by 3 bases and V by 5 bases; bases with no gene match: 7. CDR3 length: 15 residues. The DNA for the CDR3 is TGTGCCAGCAGCCCCGGGACTAGAGATACAGATACGCAGTATTTT. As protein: CASSPGTRDTDTQYF.

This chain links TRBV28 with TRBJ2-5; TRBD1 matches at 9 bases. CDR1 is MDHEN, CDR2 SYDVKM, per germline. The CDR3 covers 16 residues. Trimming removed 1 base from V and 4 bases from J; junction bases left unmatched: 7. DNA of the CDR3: TGTGCCAGCAGTTTATTTGACAGGGGGTCGGGAGAGACCCAGTACTTC. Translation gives CASSLFDRGSGETQYF.

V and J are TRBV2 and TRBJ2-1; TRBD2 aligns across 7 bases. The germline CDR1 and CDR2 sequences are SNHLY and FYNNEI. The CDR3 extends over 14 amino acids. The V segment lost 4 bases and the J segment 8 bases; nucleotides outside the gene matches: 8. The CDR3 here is CASSGSLAPDEQFF. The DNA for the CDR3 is TGTGCCAGCAGTGGTTCACTAGCGCCGGATGAGCAGTTCTTC.

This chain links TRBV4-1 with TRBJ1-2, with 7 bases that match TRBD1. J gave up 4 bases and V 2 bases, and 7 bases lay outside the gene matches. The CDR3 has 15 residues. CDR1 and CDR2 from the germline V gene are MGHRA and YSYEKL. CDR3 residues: CASSQTGQVIYGYTF. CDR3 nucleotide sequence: TGCGCCAGCAGCCAAACAGGACAGGTTATCTATGGCTACACCTTC.

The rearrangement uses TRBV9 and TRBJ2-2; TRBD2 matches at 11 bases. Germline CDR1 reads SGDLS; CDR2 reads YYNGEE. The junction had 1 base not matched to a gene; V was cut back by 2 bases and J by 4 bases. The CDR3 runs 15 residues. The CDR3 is CASSVTSGGTGELFF. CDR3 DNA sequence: TGTGCCAGCAGCGTTACTAGCGGGGGCACCGGGGAGCTGTTTTTT. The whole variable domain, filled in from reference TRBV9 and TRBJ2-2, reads DSGVTQTPKHLITATGQRVTLRCSPRSGDLSVYWYQQSLDQGLQFLIQYYNGEERAKGNILERFSAQQFPDLHSELNLSSLELGDSALYFCASSVTSGGTGELFFGEGSRLTVL.

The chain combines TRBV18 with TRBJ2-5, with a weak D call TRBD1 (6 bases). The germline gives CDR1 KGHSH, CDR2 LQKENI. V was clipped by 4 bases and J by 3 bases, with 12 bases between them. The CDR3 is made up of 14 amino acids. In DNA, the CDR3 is TGTGCCAGCTCACAGGACAGCCCTGAAGAGACCCAGTACTTC. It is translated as CASSQDSPEETQYF.

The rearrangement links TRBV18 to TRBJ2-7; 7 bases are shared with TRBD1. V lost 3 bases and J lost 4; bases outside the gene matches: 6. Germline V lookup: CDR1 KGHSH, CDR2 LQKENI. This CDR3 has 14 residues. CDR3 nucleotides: TGTGCCAGCTCACCGACAGGACAGGAGTACGAGCAGTACTTC. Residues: CASSPTGQEYEQYF.

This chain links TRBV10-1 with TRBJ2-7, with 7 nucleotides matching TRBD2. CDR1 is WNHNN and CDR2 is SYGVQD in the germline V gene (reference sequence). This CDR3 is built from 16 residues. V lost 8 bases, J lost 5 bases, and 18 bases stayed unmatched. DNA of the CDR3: TGCGCCAGCCCTTTTGATCTGGGAGGGAAAACCCACGAGCAGTACTTC. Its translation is CASPFDLGGKTHEQYF.

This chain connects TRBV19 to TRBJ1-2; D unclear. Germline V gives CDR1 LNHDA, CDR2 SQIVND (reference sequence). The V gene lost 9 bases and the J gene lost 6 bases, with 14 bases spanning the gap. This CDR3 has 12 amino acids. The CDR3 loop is CASAKSAHGYTF. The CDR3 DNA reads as TGTGCCAGCGCCAAGAGCGCCCATGGCTACACCTTC.

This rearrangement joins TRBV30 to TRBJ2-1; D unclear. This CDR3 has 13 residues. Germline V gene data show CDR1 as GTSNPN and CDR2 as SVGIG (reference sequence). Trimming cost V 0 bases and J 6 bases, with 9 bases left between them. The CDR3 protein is CAWSVVASNEQFF. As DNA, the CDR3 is TGTGCCTGGAGTGTAGTAGCCTCCAATGAGCAGTTCTTC.

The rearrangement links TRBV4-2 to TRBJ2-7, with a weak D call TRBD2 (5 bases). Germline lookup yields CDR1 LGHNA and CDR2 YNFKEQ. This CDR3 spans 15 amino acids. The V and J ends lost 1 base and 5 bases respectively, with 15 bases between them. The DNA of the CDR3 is TGTGCCAGCAGCCAAGTCGGCGAGCGGTTCAACGAGCAGTACTTC. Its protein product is CASSQVGERFNEQYF.

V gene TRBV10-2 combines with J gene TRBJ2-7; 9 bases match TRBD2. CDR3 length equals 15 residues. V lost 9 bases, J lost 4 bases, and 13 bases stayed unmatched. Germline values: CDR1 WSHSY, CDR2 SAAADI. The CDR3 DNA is TGCGCCAGTGGAGCTTCTAGCGGGATCCCTTACGAGCAGTACTTC. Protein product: CASGASSGIPYEQYF.

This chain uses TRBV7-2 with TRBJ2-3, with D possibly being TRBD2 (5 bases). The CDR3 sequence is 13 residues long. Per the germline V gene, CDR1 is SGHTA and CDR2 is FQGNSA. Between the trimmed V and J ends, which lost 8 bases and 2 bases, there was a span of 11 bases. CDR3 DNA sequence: TGTGCCAGCTCCCGAGACTACACAGATACGCAGTATTTT. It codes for CASSRDYTDTQYF.

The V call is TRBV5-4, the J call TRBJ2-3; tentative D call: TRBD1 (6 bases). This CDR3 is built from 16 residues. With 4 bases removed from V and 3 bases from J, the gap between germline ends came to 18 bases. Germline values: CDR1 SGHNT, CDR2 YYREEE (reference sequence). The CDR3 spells CASSPQGIGATDTQYF. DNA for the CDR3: TGTGCCAGCAGCCCACAGGGAATTGGGGCGACAGATACGCAGTATTTT.

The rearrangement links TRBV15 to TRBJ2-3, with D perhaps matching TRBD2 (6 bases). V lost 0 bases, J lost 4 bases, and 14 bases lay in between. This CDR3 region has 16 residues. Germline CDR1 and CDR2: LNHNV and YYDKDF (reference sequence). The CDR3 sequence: CATSRDLRRVPDTQYF. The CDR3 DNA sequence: TGTGCCACCAGCAGAGATCTCAGGAGGGTTCCAGATACGCAGTATTTT.

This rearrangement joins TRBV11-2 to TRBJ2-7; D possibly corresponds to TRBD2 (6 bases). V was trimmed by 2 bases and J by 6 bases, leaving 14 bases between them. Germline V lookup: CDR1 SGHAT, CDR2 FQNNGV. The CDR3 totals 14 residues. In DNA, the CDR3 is TGTGCCAGCAGCTTATTGATACTAGCTGGCGAGCAGTACTTC. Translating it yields CASSLLILAGEQYF.